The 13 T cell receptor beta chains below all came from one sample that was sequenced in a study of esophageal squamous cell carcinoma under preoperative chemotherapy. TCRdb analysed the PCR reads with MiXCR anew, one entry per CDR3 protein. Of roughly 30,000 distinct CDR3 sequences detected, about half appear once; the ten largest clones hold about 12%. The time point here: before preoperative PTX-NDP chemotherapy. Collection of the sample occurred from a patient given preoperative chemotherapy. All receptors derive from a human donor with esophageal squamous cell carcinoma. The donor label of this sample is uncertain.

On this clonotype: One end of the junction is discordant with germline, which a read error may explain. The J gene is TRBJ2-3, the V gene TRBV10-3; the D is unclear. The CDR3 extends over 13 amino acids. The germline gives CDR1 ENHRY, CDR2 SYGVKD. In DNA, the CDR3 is TGTGCCACCGCAGGAGTTGGCCCAGATACCCAGTACTTT. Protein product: CATAGVGPDTQYF.

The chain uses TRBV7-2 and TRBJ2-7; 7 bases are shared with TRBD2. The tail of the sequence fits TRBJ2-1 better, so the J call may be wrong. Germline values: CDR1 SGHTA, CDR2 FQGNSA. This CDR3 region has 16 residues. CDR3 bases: TGTGCCAGCAGCCCAAATTTAGCGGGTGGGAGGGAGACCCAGTTCTTC. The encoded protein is CASSPNLAGGRETQFF.

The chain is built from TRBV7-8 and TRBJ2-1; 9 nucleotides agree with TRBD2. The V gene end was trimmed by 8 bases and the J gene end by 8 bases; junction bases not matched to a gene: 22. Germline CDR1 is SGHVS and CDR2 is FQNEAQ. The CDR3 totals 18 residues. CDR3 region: CASSEGGQASGTGDEQFF. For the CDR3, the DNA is TGTGCCAGCTCCGAGGGCGGGCAGGCTAGCGGGACGGGAGATGAGCAGTTCTTC. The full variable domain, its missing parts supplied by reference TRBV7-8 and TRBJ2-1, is GAGVSQSPRYKVAKRGQDVALRCDPISGHVSLFWYQQALGQGPEFLTYFQNEAQLDKSGLPSDRFFAERPEGSVSTLKIQRTQQEDSAVYLCASSEGGQASGTGDEQFFGPGTRLTVL.

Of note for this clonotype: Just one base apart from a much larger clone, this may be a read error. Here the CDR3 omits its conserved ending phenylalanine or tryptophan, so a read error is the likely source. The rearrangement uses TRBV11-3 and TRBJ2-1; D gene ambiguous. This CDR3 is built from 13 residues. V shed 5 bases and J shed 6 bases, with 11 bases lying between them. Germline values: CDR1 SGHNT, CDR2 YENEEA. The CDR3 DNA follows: TGTGCCAGCAGCCTACCGGCGATCAATGAGCAGTTCTTG. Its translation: CASSLPAINEQFL.

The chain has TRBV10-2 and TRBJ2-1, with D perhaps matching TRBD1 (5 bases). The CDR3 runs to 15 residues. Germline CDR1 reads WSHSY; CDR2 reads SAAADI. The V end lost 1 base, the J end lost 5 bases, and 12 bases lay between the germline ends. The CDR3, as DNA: TGCGCCAGCAGTGAGTATTTAGGGGCCAACAATGAGCAGTTCTTC. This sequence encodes CASSEYLGANNEQFF.

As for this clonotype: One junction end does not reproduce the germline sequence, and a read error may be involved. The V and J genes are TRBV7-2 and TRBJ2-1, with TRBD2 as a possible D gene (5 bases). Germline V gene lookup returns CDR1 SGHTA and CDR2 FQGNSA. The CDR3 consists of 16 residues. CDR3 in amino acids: CASSLAGLMSYKELFF. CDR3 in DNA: TGTGCCAGCAGCTTAGCCGGACTTATGTCCTACAAGGAGCTGTTTTTC.

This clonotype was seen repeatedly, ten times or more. Here the CDR3 reads CASSEQGFEAFF. For the CDR3, the DNA is TGTGCCAGCAGCGAACAGGGATTTGAAGCTTTCTTT. The genes are TRBV11-2 and TRBJ1-1; D may be TRBD1 (6 bases). Germline CDR1 is SGHAT and CDR2 is FQNNGV. The CDR3 length is 12 residues. V lost 5 bases to trimming and J lost 7 bases, with 11 bases between them.

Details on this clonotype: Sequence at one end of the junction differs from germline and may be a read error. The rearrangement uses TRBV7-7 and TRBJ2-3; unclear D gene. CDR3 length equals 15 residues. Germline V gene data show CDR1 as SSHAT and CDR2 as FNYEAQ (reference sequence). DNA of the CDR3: TGTGCTAGCAGCCCAAGCAACCACAGCACCGATACGCAGTATTTT. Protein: CASSPSNHSTDTQYF.

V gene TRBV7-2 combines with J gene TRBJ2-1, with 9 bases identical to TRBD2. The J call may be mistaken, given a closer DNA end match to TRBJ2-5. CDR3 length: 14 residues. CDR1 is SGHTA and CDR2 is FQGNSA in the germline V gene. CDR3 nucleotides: TGTGCCAGCAGCTCACTAGCGGGTAAAGAGACCCAGTACTTC. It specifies CASSSLAGKETQYF.

Here the CDR3 reads CASTGLGAKNTQYF. CDR3 DNA: TGCGCCAGCACGGGGCTGGGAGCCAAAAACACGCAGTACTTC. The rearrangement joins TRBV10-1 to TRBJ2-4; perhaps D is TRBD1 or TRBD2 (5 bases each). The CDR3 has 14 amino acids. The V and J ends lost 7 bases and 13 bases respectively, with 23 bases between them. The germline V gene has CDR1 WNHNN and CDR2 SYGVQD (reference sequence).

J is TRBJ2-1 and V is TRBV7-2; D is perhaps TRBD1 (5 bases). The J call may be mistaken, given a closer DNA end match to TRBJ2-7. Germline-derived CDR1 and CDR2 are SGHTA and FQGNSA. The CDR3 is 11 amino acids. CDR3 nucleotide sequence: TGTGCCAGCAGCCAGAAGACAGTGCAGTACTTC. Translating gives CASSQKTVQYF.

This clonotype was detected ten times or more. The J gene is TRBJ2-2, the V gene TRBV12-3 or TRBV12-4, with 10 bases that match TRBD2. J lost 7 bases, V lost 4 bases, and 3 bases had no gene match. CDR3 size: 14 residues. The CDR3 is CASSSSGGGGELFF. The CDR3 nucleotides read TGTGCCAGCAGTTCTAGCGGGGGAGGCGGGGAGCTGTTTTTT.

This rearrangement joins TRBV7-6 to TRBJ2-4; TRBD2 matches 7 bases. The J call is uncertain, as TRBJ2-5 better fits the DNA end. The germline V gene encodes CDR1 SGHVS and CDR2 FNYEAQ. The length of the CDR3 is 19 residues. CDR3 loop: CASSLDPPLPGGAKKTQYF. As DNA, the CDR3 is TGTGCCAGCAGCTTGGATCCGCCGCTCCCGGGGGGTGCCAAAAAGACCCAGTACTTC.